Below, 9 T cell receptor beta chains from the same sample are listed, as sequenced in a study of metastatic and nonmetastatic thyroid tumors. Thyroid surgery took place with no prior treatment in any patient. Using MiXCR, TCRdb reanalyzed the PCR reads. The table includes roughly 89,000 clones, 9.5% to 15% detected once. The sequencing input was tumor tissue. The source of these receptors is a female donor with papillary thyroid cancer or a benign thyroid nodule (not recorded which). Some clones in this sample may be carry-over from other donors' samples.

This clone has a count of ten or more. The junction does not match germline at one end; this may be a read error. The V gene is TRBV11-3, the J gene TRBJ1-2, with 9 bases matching TRBD1. Germline CDR1 SGHNT, CDR2 YENEEA. The CDR3 is 13 amino acids. The CDR3 sequence is CASSPGQGLKLIF. The CDR3 DNA follows: TGTGCCAGCAGCCCGGGACAGGGCCTCAAGTTAATCTTC.

This clone was seen repeatedly, ten times or more. This sample includes further DNA sequences coding for the same CDR3. The V gene is TRBV19, the J gene TRBJ1-5; possibly TRBD1 for D (6 bases). Per the germline V gene, CDR1 is LNHDA and CDR2 is SQIVND (reference sequence). The V end was cut by 5 bases, the J end by 9 bases, with 11 bases between. CDR3 size: 12 residues. For the CDR3, the DNA is TGTGCCAGTAGTCCCCGAGGGGGGCCCCAGCATTTT. It is translated as CASSPRGGPQHF.

This clone was observed a few times. CDR3 coding DNA: TGTGCCAGTTCCGACGGGGCCAGCACTGAAGCTTTCTTT. Its translation: CASSDGASTEAFF. The V and J genes are TRBV19 and TRBJ1-1, with D maybe TRBD1 (5 bases). Deletions cut 8 bases from V and 4 bases from J, with 14 bases between. The CDR3 is made up of 13 amino acids. The germline CDR1 and CDR2 sequences are LNHDA and SQIVND (reference sequence).

This clone was found many times. V is TRBV20-1 and J is TRBJ1-6; unclear D gene. Germline V CDR1 and CDR2: DFQATT, SNEGSKA (reference sequence). With 2 bases removed from V and 6 bases from J, the gap between germline ends came to 5 bases. The CDR3 totals 12 residues. CDR3 sequence (DNA): TGCAGTGCTAGACGGTCTAATTCACCCCTCCACTTT. It is translated as CSARRSNSPLHF.

Many counts were recorded for this clone. The rearrangement joins TRBV9 to TRBJ2-2; tentatively, D is TRBD2 (6 bases). This CDR3 comprises 17 residues. Trimming pared 4 bases from V and 3 bases from J, leaving 19 bases between. From germline, CDR1 is SGDLS and CDR2 YYNGEE. The CDR3 is CASSPLLTGEYTGELFF. CDR3 in DNA: TGTGCCAGCAGCCCTCTCCTAACGGGAGAGTACACCGGGGAGCTGTTTTTT. Full variable domain (missing parts from reference TRBV9 and TRBJ2-2): DSGVTQTPKHLITATGQRVTLRCSPRSGDLSVYWYQQSLDQGLQFLIQYYNGEERAKGNILERFSAQQFPDLHSELNLSSLELGDSALYFCASSPLLTGEYTGELFFGEGSRLTVL.

This clone has just a few counts. Given a much more abundant clone one base away, this may be a read error. The chain has TRBV2 and TRBJ2-5; the D gene is possibly TRBD1 (5 bases). Germline V gene data show CDR1 as SNHLY and CDR2 as FYNNEI. Trimming took 7 bases from V and 5 from J, leaving 14 bases between them. CDR3 length: 13 amino acids. The CDR3 is CASTPDSAETQYF. The CDR3 DNA reads TGTGCCAGCACTCCAGACAGCGCGGAGACCCAGTACTTC.

This clone was detected ten times or more. The chain uses TRBV2 and TRBJ2-2; 11 bases align to TRBD2. The V segment lost 5 bases and the J segment 4 bases; nucleotides outside the gene matches: 9. The CDR3 is 17 amino acids. Germline V gene data show CDR1 as SNHLY and CDR2 as FYNNEI. CDR3 sequence reads: CASSHRLAGRSTGELFF. DNA of the CDR3: TGTGCCAGCAGTCACAGACTAGCGGGAAGGAGCACCGGGGAGCTGTTTTTT.

This clone showed up many times. The chain joins TRBV24-1 to TRBJ2-1, with D unclear. Germline loops: CDR1 KGHDR, CDR2 SFDVKD. V was pared by 4 bases and J by 5 bases, with 8 bases between. The CDR3 covers 13 residues. CDR3 bases: TGTGCCACCAGTGAGAGAAGAGACAATGAGCAGTTCTTC. It yields the protein CATSERRDNEQFF.

There are many counts of this clone. J is TRBJ2-5 and V is TRBV19, with D possibly TRBD2 on 6 matching bases. Trimming took 6 bases from V and 7 from J, leaving 12 bases between them. Germline V CDR1 and CDR2: LNHDA, SQIVND (reference sequence). The CDR3 sequence is 12 residues long. For the CDR3, the DNA is TGTGCCAGTAGGCAGGTCGGGGGGACCCAGTACTTC. This gives the protein CASRQVGGTQYF.